One and the same sample provided the 16 T cell receptor beta chains below, sequenced in a study of OX40 agonist ivuxolimab in advanced cancers. TCRdb's copy holds only in-frame clones and misses some; the assay was immunoSEQ multiplex PCR. The table has about 70,000 clones, just over 85% seen once. Here the sequenced sample was CD4+ or CD8+ T cells sorted from blood, taken in a trial of the OX40 agonist ivuxolimab. The receptor set was obtained from an adult with an advanced solid tumor such as melanoma, head and neck, liver or kidney cancer.

The V gene is TRBV7-3, the J gene TRBJ2-3, with TRBD1 matching over 8 bases. The germline V gene has CDR1 SGHTA and CDR2 FQGTGA. J lost 0 bases, V lost 5 bases, and 10 bases had no gene match. The CDR3 sequence is 17 residues long. DNA of the CDR3: TGTGCCAGCAGCCCGCCCGCGACAGGGGTCAGCACAGATACGCAGTATTTT. This sequence encodes CASSPPATGVSTDTQYF.

The genes are TRBV6-5 and TRBJ1-1; D possibly corresponds to TRBD1 (6 bases). V lost 3 bases to trimming and J lost 5 bases, with 10 bases between them. This CDR3 contains 13 residues. Germline assignment: CDR1 MNHEY and CDR2 SVGAGI. In DNA, the CDR3 is TGTGCCAGCAGTTATCGACAGGTTACTGAAGCTTTCTTT. As protein: CASSYRQVTEAFF.

This clone showed up just a few times. The rearrangement joins TRBV18 to TRBJ1-5; 9 positions agree with TRBD1. CDR3 length equals 16 residues. V shed 3 bases and J 2 bases; nucleotides not matched to a gene: 5. Per germline, CDR1 KGHSH and CDR2 LQKENI. The CDR3 nucleotides are TGTGCCAGCTCACCGACAGGGGGTCTCGGCAATCAGCCCCAGCATTTT. It translates to CASSPTGGLGNQPQHF.

The V gene is TRBV4-1, the J gene TRBJ1-2, with D perhaps matching TRBD1 (6 bases). The CDR3 has 12 residues. Germline assignment: CDR1 MGHRA and CDR2 YSYEKL. V was trimmed by 8 bases and J by 5 bases, leaving 12 bases between them. The DNA for the CDR3 is TGCGCCAGCCGGGGCCAGGGGTATGGCTACACCTTC. Its protein product is CASRGQGYGYTF.

The J gene is TRBJ1-3, the V gene TRBV30, with D perhaps matching TRBD1 (6 bases). Trimming pared 1 base from V and 3 bases from J, leaving 13 bases between. Looked up from germline, CDR1 is GTSNPN and CDR2 is SVGIG (reference sequence). This CDR3 has 15 amino acids. The CDR3 is CAWSGGGLIGNTIYF. CDR3 in DNA: TGTGCCTGGAGTGGCGGGGGGCTTATTGGAAACACCATATATTTT. Full variable domain (rest looked up from reference TRBV30 and TRBJ1-3): SQTIHQWPATLVQPVGSPLSLECTVEGTSNPNLYWYRQAAGRGLQLLFYSVGIGQISSEVPQNLSASRPQDRQFILSSKKLLLSDSGFYLCAWSGGGLIGNTIYFGEGSWLTVV.

The J gene is TRBJ2-1, the V gene TRBV28; weak D call: TRBD2 (5 bases). Germline CDR1 and CDR2: MDHEN and SYDVKM. This CDR3 spans 14 amino acids. V lost 6 bases, J lost 4 bases, and 13 bases lay in between. CDR3 region: CASSSPGLYNEQFF. CDR3 DNA sequence: TGTGCCAGCAGCTCGCCCGGACTGTACAATGAGCAGTTCTTC.

The V and J genes are TRBV7-2 and TRBJ1-1; D call uncertain. Germline assignment: CDR1 SGHTA and CDR2 FQGNSA. The CDR3 runs to 13 residues. The V end lost 4 bases, the J end lost 4 bases, and 10 bases lay between the germline ends. CDR3 in DNA: TGTGCCAGCAGCTCGATCTCGGGCACTGAAGCTTTCTTT. It encodes CASSSISGTEAFF.

The chain couples TRBV5-6 to TRBJ2-7; D unclear. Germline CDR1 and CDR2: SGHDT and YYEEEE. Trimming shortened V by 2 bases and J by 5 bases, and 14 bases separated the two germline ends. The CDR3 spans 14 residues. The chain's CDR3 is CASSFPANNNEQYF. The CDR3 DNA reads TGTGCCAGCAGCTTCCCGGCCAATAACAACGAGCAGTACTTC.

The rearrangement uses TRBV10-2 and TRBJ1-6; TRBD1 matches 8 bases. V dropped 3 bases and J dropped 9; count of bases not matched to a gene: 7. This CDR3 has 15 amino acids. Germline values: CDR1 WSHSY, CDR2 SAAADI. The DNA of the CDR3 is TGCGCCAGCAGTGACACTCACACAGGGGGTTCACCCCTCCACTTT. Amino acid sequence: CASSDTHTGGSPLHF.

As for this clone: In the same sample, other DNA sequences code for this CDR3. The V gene is TRBV5-5, the J gene TRBJ1-6; D is perhaps TRBD1 (5 bases). The V gene lost 2 bases and the J gene lost 9 bases, with 15 bases spanning the gap. The CDR3 sequence is 15 residues long. Germline lookup yields CDR1 SGHKS and CDR2 YYEKEE (reference sequence). The CDR3 loop reads CASSFMAGFGSPLHF. The CDR3 bases are TGTGCCAGCAGCTTCATGGCAGGGTTTGGTTCACCCCTCCACTTT.

This clone was observed once. The V call is TRBV7-2, the J call TRBJ2-5, with 11 bases matching TRBD2. CDR1 and CDR2 (germline): SGHTA, FQGNSA. The junction had 5 bases not matched to a gene; V was cut back by 6 bases and J by 5 bases. This CDR3 spans 14 amino acids. The CDR3 sequence: CASSPSGGYETQYF. The DNA for the CDR3 is TGTGCCAGCAGTCCTAGCGGGGGGTATGAGACCCAGTACTTC.

The CDR3 DNA follows: TGTGCCAGCAGTGAGGGGCCTAACTATGGCTACACCTTC. It yields the protein CASSEGPNYGYTF. The rearrangement uses TRBV6-5 and TRBJ1-2; D is perhaps TRBD1 (5 bases). This CDR3 comprises 13 residues. Germline V gene sequence: CDR1 MNHEY, CDR2 SVGAGI. V was cut by 5 bases and J by 0 bases, with 7 bases left in between.

This clone is a singleton in its sample. The chain uses TRBV11-2 and TRBJ1-6; no clear D gene. The V and J ends lost 0 bases and 3 bases respectively, with 6 bases between them. Germline values: CDR1 SGHAT, CDR2 FQNNGV. The CDR3 has 15 residues. The CDR3 region is CASSLEVSYNSPLHF. The CDR3 DNA reads TGTGCCAGCAGCTTAGAGGTCAGCTATAATTCACCCCTCCACTTT. The complete variable domain, with remaining parts taken from reference TRBV11-2 and TRBJ1-6, reads EAGVAQSPRYKIIEKRQSVAFWCNPISGHATLYWYQQILGQGPKLLIQFQNNGVVDDSQLPKDRFSAERLKGVDSTLKIQPAKLEDSAVYLCASSLEVSYNSPLHFGNGTRLTVT.

This chain's CDR3 is CASSPGQDSYEQYF. CDR3 in DNA: TGTGCCAGCAGCCCGGGACAGGATAGCTACGAGCAGTACTTC. The chain combines TRBV5-6 with TRBJ2-7; 8 bases align to TRBD1. The CDR3 is 14 amino acids. Per the germline V gene, CDR1 is SGHDT and CDR2 is YYEEEE. V gave up 4 bases and J gave up 3 bases; unmatched junction bases: 6.

The V and J genes are TRBV29-1 and TRBJ2-1, with D possibly called TRBD1 or TRBD2 (5 bases each). CDR1 and CDR2 from the germline V gene are SQVTM and ANQGSEA. V lost 0 bases, J lost 14 bases, and 14 bases lay in between. This CDR3 region has 12 residues. CDR3: CSVEEPGTGKFF. The CDR3 DNA follows: TGCAGCGTTGAAGAACCGGGGACGGGGAAGTTCTTC.

J is TRBJ1-2 and V is TRBV9; D possibly corresponds to TRBD1 (6 bases). Trimming took 0 bases from V and 4 from J, leaving 13 bases between them. The CDR3 spans 15 residues. Germline V gives CDR1 SGDLS, CDR2 YYNGEE. CDR3 amino acids: CASSVDSRDTYGYTF. CDR3 in DNA: TGTGCCAGCAGCGTAGATAGCAGGGACACCTATGGCTACACCTTC.